This is a list of T cell receptor beta chains from one sample in a study of cytomegalovirus exposure and HLA in healthy donors. Sequencing was performed with immunoSEQ multiplex PCR; in TCRdb, only in-frame clones are kept and a portion is missing. The repertoire holds 100,000 to 150,000 clones, with less than 85% as singletons. Sequencing used PBMCs. Source of these receptors: a woman in her forties in good health and CMV-seropositive. Both conserved end residues are part of each CDR3. A D gene is named only where the DNA matches it firmly. Size values are once, few and many counts, or a class for expanded clones, and some rows have none.

>.|TRBJ1-1|TRBV30|.|13
CAWSFATVTEAFF
TGTGCCTGGAGTTTCGCAACGGTAACCGAAGCTTTCTTT
>.|TRBJ1-6|TRBV28|.|12
CASLAGASPLHF
TGTGCCAGCTTAGCTGGTGCATCACCCCTCCACTTT
>few|TRBJ1-1|TRBV6-5|TRBD1|14
CASSADRGLTEAFF
TGTGCCAGCAGTGCAGACAGGGGGCTTACTGAAGCTTTCTTT
>.|TRBJ1-2|TRBV10-3|TRBD1|14
CAISESTGDYGYTF
TGTGCCATCAGTGAGTCCACAGGGGACTATGGCTACACCTTC
>.|TRBJ2-1|TRBV14|TRBD2|17
CASSQVPSGRVRSEQFF
TGTGCCAGCAGCCAAGTGCCTAGCGGGAGGGTAAGAAGTGAGCAGTTCTTC
>.|TRBJ2-7|TRBV6-1|.|13
CASSEVGGYEQYF
TGTGCCAGCAGTGAGGTGGGAGGATACGAGCAGTACTTC
>.|TRBJ2-6|TRBV5-1|.|16
CASSPLDSSGANVLTF
TGCGCCAGCAGCCCACTCGACAGTTCTGGGGCCAACGTCCTGACTTTC
>.|TRBJ2-1|TRBV10-2|.|14
CASSDSGYYNEQFF
TGCGCCAGCAGTGACAGCGGTTACTACAATGAGCAGTTCTTC
>.|TRBJ2-7|TRBV19|TRBD2|16
CATPGILADLSYEQYF
TGTGCCACCCCAGGAATTCTAGCGGACCTCTCCTACGAGCAGTACTTC
>few|TRBJ1-2|TRBV29-1|.|10
CSVEGGSYTF
TGCAGCGTTGAGGGGGGTAGCTACACCTTC
>many|TRBJ2-3|TRBV7-9|TRBD2|14
CASSSWTRDDTQYF
TGTGCCAGCAGCTCATGGACTAGAGATGATACGCAGTATTTT
>.|TRBJ2-7|TRBV19|.|14
CASSIGTAGYEQYF
TGTGCCAGTAGTATTGGCACCGCGGGATACGAGCAGTACTTC
>.|TRBJ2-3|TRBV5-6|TRBD2|16
CASSSTSGAHTDTQYF
TGTGCCAGCAGCTCGACTAGCGGCGCGCACACAGATACGCAGTATTTT
>.|TRBJ2-3|TRBV7-3|TRBD2|15
CASSRSSGSLDTQYF
TGTGCCAGCAGCAGATCTAGCGGGAGTCTAGATACGCAGTATTTT
>.|TRBJ2-1|TRBV7-9|.|12
CASSSLRNVQFF
TGTGCCAGCAGCTCCCTCAGGAACGTCCAGTTCTTC
>.|TRBJ2-7|TRBV5-4|.|14
CASSPEQGWNEQYF
TGTGCCAGCAGCCCAGAACAGGGTTGGAACGAGCAGTACTTC
>.|TRBJ1-5|TRBV11-2|.|16
CASSLHGGFSNQPQHF
TGTGCCAGCAGCCTACACGGCGGGTTTAGCAATCAGCCCCAGCATTTT
>.|TRBJ2-7|TRBV7-9|.|14
CASSSTGPTGGGIF
TGTGCCAGCAGCTCGACAGGCCCCACAGGGGGGGGGATCTTC
>.|TRBJ1-4|TRBV5-4|.|16
CASSPGQQSTNEKLFF
TGTGCCAGCAGCCCAGGACAGCAGTCAACTAATGAAAAACTGTTTTTT
>.|TRBJ1-1|TRBV5-1|TRBD1|15
CASSPLRQGNTEAFF
TGCGCCAGCAGCCCCTTACGACAGGGGAACACTGAAGCTTTCTTT
>once|TRBJ2-2|TRBV19|TRBD1|16
CASSTHRGANTGELFF
TGTGCCAGTAGTACGCACAGGGGCGCGAACACCGGGGAGCTGTTTTTT
>.|TRBJ2-7|TRBV11-1|.|14
CASTTTGGSLEQYF
TGTGCCAGCACCACCACCGGGGGAAGTCTCGAGCAGTACTTC
>.|TRBJ1-6|TRBV7-8|TRBD1|14
CASSLDRVGSPLHF
TGTGCCAGCAGCCTAGACAGGGTAGGCTCACCCCTCCACTTT
>.|TRBJ1-1|TRBV27|.|14
CASSPSRLHTEAFF
TGTGCCAGCAGTCCATCCCGACTGCACACTGAAGCTTTCTTT